This T cell receptor (beta chain) was recovered during a study of blood T cell repertoires in COVID-19. Study-level background: The study drew acute and convalescent COVID-19 samples from the United States, Italy and Spain.

J lost 1 base, V lost 3 bases, and 6 bases had no gene match. The germline CDR1 and CDR2 sequences are SGHKS and YYEKEE (reference sequence). The CDR3 covers 16 residues. Authors' analysis steps: Amplification of reference gene primers provided the estimated nucleated cell counts. Sequencing used immunoSEQ multiplex PCR; TCRdb keeps in-frame clones, though not all of them. That table furnishes V, J and clone size, whereas the DNA furnished D and trimming. The sample lists approximately 44,000 clones, approximately 92% occurring once. Enrolled during active infection, Seattle patients were then followed longitudinally.

The V call is TRBV5-5, the J call TRBJ2-2; 7 bases align to TRBD1. Sequenced sample: peripheral blood. The clonotype originates from a man aged 50 or older with COVID-19, enrolled during active disease. The CDR3 spells CASSSNRGLNTGELFF. The CDR3 DNA follows: TGTGCCAGCAGCTCAAACAGGGGCTTGAACACCGGGGAGCTGTTTTTT. Variable domain in full (rest from reference TRBV5-5 and TRBJ2-2): DAGVTQSPTHLIKTRGQQVTLRCSPISGHKSVSWYQQVLGQGPQFIFQYYEKEERGRGNFPDRFSARQFPNYSSELNVNALLLGDSALYLCASSSNRGLNTGELFFGEGSRLTVL.